Below, 29 T cell receptor beta chains from the same sample are listed, as sequenced in a study of blood T cell repertoires in COVID-19. Measured with immunoSEQ multiplex PCR; TCRdb has only the in-frame clones, and not every one. The table lists over 130,000 clones, around 78% of them singletons. Sequencing input: peripheral blood. The receptors were sampled from a woman of 80 years or more with active or convalescent COVID-19.

This chain links TRBV7-2 with TRBJ2-7, with TRBD2 identical over 13 bases. The CDR3 runs to 16 residues. The junction had 7 bases not matched to a gene; V was cut back by 4 bases and J by 4 bases. Looked up from germline, CDR1 is SGHTA and CDR2 is FQGNSA. The CDR3: CASSSSGLAGRYEQYF. The CDR3 DNA sequence: TGTGCCAGCAGCTCTTCGGGACTAGCGGGGCGATACGAGCAGTACTTC.

V gene TRBV6-4 combines with J gene TRBJ2-1; 8 nucleotides agree with TRBD1. The CDR3 sequence is 15 residues long. Germline V gene data show CDR1 as MRHNA and CDR2 as SNTAGT. The J segment lost 2 bases and the V segment lost 5 bases, leaving 5 bases of the junction unmatched. The CDR3 sequence: CASSLQGGTYNEQFF. In DNA form, the CDR3 reads TGTGCCAGCAGTCTACAGGGGGGAACCTACAATGAGCAGTTCTTC.

V and J are TRBV9 and TRBJ2-3, with 8 bases identical to TRBD2. Germline V gives CDR1 SGDLS, CDR2 YYNGEE. V shed 5 bases, J shed 1 base, and the junction held 9 bases outside the gene matches. This CDR3 is 16 amino acids long. CDR3 DNA sequence: TGTGCCAGCAGTAGACCGGGGGGGGGTGGCACAGATACGCAGTATTTT. The encoded protein is CASSRPGGGGTDTQYF.

The chain recombines TRBV3-1 (or the pseudogene TRBV3-2) with TRBJ1-4; possibly TRBD1 for D (5 bases). Germline-derived CDR1 and CDR2 are LGHDT and YNNKEL (reference sequence). Between the trimmed V and J ends, which lost 4 bases and 1 base, there was a span of 16 bases. The CDR3 contains 17 residues. CDR3: CASSPTTGGGTNEKLFF. CDR3 DNA: TGTGCCAGCAGCCCGACTACCGGGGGGGGAACTAATGAAAAACTGTTTTTT.

V gene TRBV5-6 combines with J gene TRBJ2-1; 7 bases are a match to TRBD2. The CDR3 has 15 amino acids. Germline V lookup: CDR1 SGHDT, CDR2 YYEEEE. V gave up 2 bases and J gave up 0 bases; unmatched junction bases: 2. In DNA, the CDR3 is TGTGCCAGCAGCTTAGCGGGGAGCTCCTACAATGAGCAGTTCTTC. Translation gives CASSLAGSSYNEQFF.

A few counts support this clone. CDR3 in amino acids: CASSKQGGTEAFF. As DNA, the CDR3 is TGTGCCAGTAGTAAACAGGGGGGCACTGAAGCTTTCTTT. This chain joins TRBV19 and TRBJ1-1, with TRBD1 identical over 8 bases. Germline V CDR1 and CDR2: LNHDA, SQIVND (reference sequence). CDR3 length equals 13 residues. After removal of 4 bases from V and 4 bases from J, the junction contained 2 bases not matched to a gene.

The chain uses TRBV5-6 and TRBJ2-3; 9 nucleotides match TRBD1. CDR3 length: 15 residues. The germline V gene has CDR1 SGHDT and CDR2 YYEEEE. J was trimmed by 1 base and V by 1 base; bases with no gene match: 1. CDR3 nucleotide sequence: TGTGCCAGCAGCTTGAGGACAGGGGGCACAGATACGCAGTATTTT. Protein sequence: CASSLRTGGTDTQYF.

The gene calls are TRBV6-2 or TRBV6-3 and TRBJ2-3, with a tentative D call TRBD1 (6 bases). The V gene lost 2 bases and the J gene lost 0 bases, with 12 bases spanning the gap. CDR3 length equals 16 residues. CDR1 MNHEY and CDR2 SVGEGT come from the germline V gene. The CDR3 reads CASSYGQFHSTDTQYF. In nucleotides, the CDR3 is TGTGCCAGCAGTTACGGACAGTTCCATAGCACAGATACGCAGTATTTT.

This clone was seen only once. This chain links TRBV9 with TRBJ2-1; 13 bases match TRBD2. The V gene end was trimmed by 3 bases and the J gene end by 4 bases; junction bases not matched to a gene: 10. CDR3 length: 18 amino acids. Germline values: CDR1 SGDLS, CDR2 YYNGEE. As DNA, the CDR3 is TGTGCCAGCAGCGAACACCGACTAGCGGGGGGCCTATACAATGAGCAGTTCTTC. Protein product: CASSEHRLAGGLYNEQFF. The variable domain in full, with the rest retrieved from reference TRBV9 and TRBJ2-1, is DSGVTQTPKHLITATGQRVTLRCSPRSGDLSVYWYQQSLDQGLQFLIQYYNGEERAKGNILERFSAQQFPDLHSELNLSSLELGDSALYFCASSEHRLAGGLYNEQFFGPGTRLTVL.

Ten or more counts support this clone. V is TRBV7-9 and J is TRBJ1-3, with TRBD1 as a possible D gene (6 bases). Trimming took off 2 bases at V and 0 bases at J, with 14 bases between the two ends. This CDR3 spans 17 amino acids. CDR1 is SEHNR and CDR2 is FQNEAQ in the germline V gene (reference sequence). The CDR3 DNA sequence: TGTGCCAGCAGCTTATCTCCAGGGGCGATCTCTGGAAACACCATATATTTT. Amino acids: CASSLSPGAISGNTIYF.

In DNA, the CDR3 is TGTGCCTGGGAGTTATTGGGGGGGCGAGGTGGTTTTGCTTTCTTT. This sequence encodes CAWELLGGRGGFAFF. V and J are TRBV30 and TRBJ1-1; D may be TRBD1 (6 bases). The ends were cut back, 5 bases at V and 11 bases at J, with 27 bases in the middle. The germline V gene has CDR1 GTSNPN and CDR2 SVGIG (reference sequence). The CDR3 extends over 15 amino acids.

The genes are TRBV29-1 and TRBJ1-1, with 9 bases that match TRBD1. Per germline, CDR1 SQVTM and CDR2 ANQGSEA. The CDR3 is 15 residues long. V shed 4 bases, J shed 1 base, and the junction held 7 bases outside the gene matches. The CDR3 nucleotides read TGCAGCGTTGGGCCGGGACAGGGACCGAACACTGAAGCTTTCTTT. This codes for CSVGPGQGPNTEAFF.

This chain uses TRBV6-1 with TRBJ2-3; 7 positions agree with TRBD2. The J segment lost 2 bases and the V segment lost 2 bases, leaving 7 bases of the junction unmatched. Germline loops: CDR1 MNHNS, CDR2 SASEGT. The length of the CDR3 is 16 residues. Written as DNA, the CDR3 is TGTGCCAGCAGTGAACTTCCGGGGGGAAACACAGATACGCAGTATTTT. Protein sequence: CASSELPGGNTDTQYF.

This clone was counted a few times. The gene calls are TRBV2 and TRBJ1-5; D is ambiguous. CDR1 SNHLY and CDR2 FYNNEI come from the germline V gene. This CDR3 comprises 14 residues. Trimming stripped 7 bases from V and 5 bases from J, with 15 bases between. CDR3 in amino acids: CASKNAGPDQPQHF. The DNA of the CDR3 is TGTGCCAGCAAAAATGCTGGGCCGGATCAGCCCCAGCATTTT.

The chain carries TRBV4-1 and TRBJ2-7, with no clear D. The germline V and J ends were trimmed by 0 bases and 0 bases, with 9 bases remaining between them. The CDR3 sequence is 15 residues long. Per the germline V gene, CDR1 is MGHRA and CDR2 is YSYEKL. In nucleotides, the CDR3 is TGCGCCAGCAGCCAAGAACAGTTGAGCTCCTACGAGCAGTACTTC. Translation: CASSQEQLSSYEQYF.

V is TRBV20-1 and J is TRBJ2-5; no reliable D call. The CDR3 contains 12 residues. Germline V gives CDR1 DFQATT, CDR2 SNEGSKA (reference sequence). V was cut by 3 bases and J by 2 bases, with 7 bases left in between. CDR3 in DNA: TGCAGTGCTAGTCCTACGCAAGAGACCCAGTACTTC. Amino acid sequence: CSASPTQETQYF.

This clone was seen a few times. This chain connects TRBV3-1 (or the pseudogene TRBV3-2) to TRBJ1-2, with D possibly being TRBD1 (5 bases). V dropped 4 bases and J dropped 6 bases, with 18 bases sitting between them. The germline V gene encodes CDR1 LGHDT and CDR2 YNNKEL (reference sequence). There are 15 residues in the CDR3. In DNA, the CDR3 is TGTGCCAGCAGCCCCCAGGGAAGTGTACGTCATGGCTACACCTTC. The encoded protein is CASSPQGSVRHGYTF.

The CDR3 nucleotides are TGTGCCAGCTCACCACTAGCGGGATACCCTGGGGAGACCCAGTACTTC. Residues: CASSPLAGYPGETQYF. The chain couples TRBV18 to TRBJ2-5; 8 nucleotides match TRBD2. With 1 base clipped from V and 5 bases from J, the junction kept 9 bases outside the gene matches. The CDR3 contains 16 residues. Germline CDR1 is KGHSH and CDR2 is LQKENI.

J is TRBJ2-1 and V is TRBV3-1 (or the pseudogene TRBV3-2), with 8 bases identical to TRBD1. CDR1 and CDR2 (germline): LGHDT, YNNKEL (reference sequence). The CDR3 is made up of 15 amino acids. Unmatched junction bases numbered 10, after V lost 4 bases and J lost 8 bases. DNA for the CDR3: TGTGCCAGCAGCCCCCCGGGACAGGTGAACCATGAGCAGTTCTTC. Its translation is CASSPPGQVNHEQFF.

This clone was seen only once. The rearrangement joins TRBV5-5 to TRBJ1-5, with D possibly TRBD1 on 5 matching bases. The CDR3 length is 13 residues. V was cut by 5 bases and J by 4 bases, with 10 bases left in between. The V gene's germline CDR1 is SGHKS and CDR2 YYEKEE (reference sequence). The CDR3 protein is CASRPGTNQPQHF. The CDR3 coding sequence is TGTGCCAGCAGACCGGGGACTAATCAGCCCCAGCATTTT.

This clone was seen more than once but under ten times. The V and J genes are TRBV18 and TRBJ1-5; the D gene is possibly TRBD1 (6 bases). Looked up from germline, CDR1 is KGHSH and CDR2 is LQKENI. The CDR3 is 15 residues long. Trimming left V 3 bases short and J 0 bases short, with 9 bases between. CDR3: CASSPGQNSNQPQHF. CDR3 in DNA: TGTGCCAGCTCACCCGGACAGAATAGCAATCAGCCCCAGCATTTT.

This clone was found many times. This sequence joins TRBV7-9 and TRBJ2-7, with TRBD1 matching over 8 bases. Trimming cost V 4 bases and J 0 bases; bases outside gene matches: 5. Germline lookup yields CDR1 SEHNR and CDR2 FQNEAQ (reference sequence). The CDR3 length is 15 residues. Here the CDR3 reads CASSSGQESSYEQYF. The CDR3 DNA reads as TGTGCCAGCAGCTCGGGACAGGAGAGCTCCTACGAGCAGTACTTC.

The chain combines TRBV7-9 with TRBJ2-1; D perhaps matches TRBD2 (5 bases). V was cut by 1 base and J by 7 bases, with 8 bases left in between. Per the germline V gene, CDR1 is SEHNR and CDR2 is FQNEAQ (reference sequence). This CDR3 spans 13 amino acids. CDR3 amino acids: CASSLESGNEQFF. In DNA form, the CDR3 reads TGTGCCAGCAGCTTAGAATCGGGGAATGAGCAGTTCTTC.

The genes are TRBV19 and TRBJ1-1, with D uncertain. The V and J ends lost 8 bases and 4 bases respectively, with 8 bases between them. Germline assignment: CDR1 LNHDA and CDR2 SQIVND (reference sequence). The CDR3 is made up of 11 amino acids. The CDR3 bases are TGTGCCAGTCTCGGGATCACTGAAGCTTTCTTT. Its translation: CASLGITEAFF.

The chain recombines TRBV28 with TRBJ1-5; TRBD1 is a possible D gene (6 bases). The length of the CDR3 is 15 residues. The V end lost 3 bases, the J end lost 3 bases, and 12 bases lay between the germline ends. The germline gives CDR1 MDHEN, CDR2 SYDVKM. Written as DNA, the CDR3 is TGTGCCAGCAGTTTCACCGGACAGCTCAATCAGCCCCAGCATTTT. Residues: CASSFTGQLNQPQHF. Full variable domain (missing parts from reference TRBV28 and TRBJ1-5): DVKVTQSSRYLVKRTGEKVFLECVQDMDHENMFWYRQDPGLGLRLIYFSYDVKMKEKGDIPEGYSVSREKKERFSLILESASTNQTSMYLCASSFTGQLNQPQHFGDGTRLSIL.

This clone turned up a few times. The chain has TRBV5-1 and TRBJ2-3; TRBD1 aligns across 9 bases. The CDR3 is made up of 17 amino acids. After removal of 4 bases from V and 4 bases from J, the junction contained 13 bases not matched to a gene. Per germline, CDR1 SGHRS and CDR2 YFSETQ. CDR3 sequence reads: CASSNGDRAGRPDTQYF. CDR3 sequence (DNA): TGCGCCAGCAGCAACGGGGACAGGGCCGGGCGTCCAGATACGCAGTATTTT.

The gene calls are TRBV14 and TRBJ1-1; D gene uncertain. Germline lookup yields CDR1 SGHDN and CDR2 FVKESK. The CDR3 is 13 amino acids. Trimming pared 0 bases from V and 8 bases from J, leaving 10 bases between. CDR3 region: CASSQERSGEAFF. The CDR3 region has the DNA TGTGCCAGCAGCCAAGAAAGGAGCGGGGAAGCTTTCTTT. Full variable domain (missing parts from reference TRBV14 and TRBJ1-1): EAGVTQFPSHSVIEKGQTVTLRCDPISGHDNLYWYRRVMGKEIKFLLHFVKESKQDESGMPNNRFLAERTGGTYSTLKVQPAELEDSGVYFCASSQERSGEAFFGQGTRLTVV.

The gene calls are TRBV30 and TRBJ1-1; 11 positions match TRBD1. This CDR3 spans 13 amino acids. V gave up 8 bases and J gave up 1 base; unmatched junction bases: 3. Germline CDR1 GTSNPN, CDR2 SVGIG (reference sequence). The CDR3 DNA reads TGTGCCGGGGGGACAGGGGGGAACACTGAAGCTTTCTTT. Its translation: CAGGTGGNTEAFF.

This chain joins TRBV5-1 and TRBJ1-2, with D unclear. Trimming took 0 bases from V and 2 from J, leaving 17 bases between them. The CDR3 loop spans 17 amino acids. CDR1 is SGHRS and CDR2 is YFSETQ in the germline V gene. The CDR3 here is CASSLGTLGNSNYGYTF. For the CDR3, the DNA is TGCGCCAGCAGCTTGGGGACTTTAGGGAATTCGAACTATGGCTACACCTTC. The variable domain in full, completed from reference TRBV5-1 and TRBJ1-2, reads KAGVTQTPRYLIKTRGQQVTLSCSPISGHRSVSWYQQTPGQGLQFLFEYFSETQRNKGNFPGRFSGRQFSNSRSEMNVSTLELGDSALYLCASSLGTLGNSNYGYTFGSGTRLTVV.